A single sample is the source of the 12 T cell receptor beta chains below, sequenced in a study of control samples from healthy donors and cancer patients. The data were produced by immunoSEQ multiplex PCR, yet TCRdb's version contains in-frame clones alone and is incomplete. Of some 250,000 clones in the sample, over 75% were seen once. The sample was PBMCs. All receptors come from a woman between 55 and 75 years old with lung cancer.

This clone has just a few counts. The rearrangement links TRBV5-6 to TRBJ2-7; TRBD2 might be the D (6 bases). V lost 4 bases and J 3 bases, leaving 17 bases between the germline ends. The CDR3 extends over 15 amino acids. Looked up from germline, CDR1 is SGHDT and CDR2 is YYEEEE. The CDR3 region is CASSPRDGRYYEQYF. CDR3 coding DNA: TGTGCCAGCAGCCCGCGGGACGGACGCTACTACGAGCAGTACTTC.

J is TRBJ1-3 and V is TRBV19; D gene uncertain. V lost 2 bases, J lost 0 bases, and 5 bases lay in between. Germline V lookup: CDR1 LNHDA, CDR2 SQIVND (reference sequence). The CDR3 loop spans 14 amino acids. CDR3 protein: CASSISPSGNTIYF. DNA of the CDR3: TGTGCCAGTAGTATATCACCCTCTGGAAACACCATATATTTT.

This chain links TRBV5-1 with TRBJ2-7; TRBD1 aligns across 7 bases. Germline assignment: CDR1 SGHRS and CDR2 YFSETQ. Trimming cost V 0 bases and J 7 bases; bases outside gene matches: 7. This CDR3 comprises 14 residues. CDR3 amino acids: CASSLAGQAGEQYF. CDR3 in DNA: TGCGCCAGCAGCTTGGCTGGACAGGCTGGAGAGCAGTACTTC. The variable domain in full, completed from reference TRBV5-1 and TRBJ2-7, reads KAGVTQTPRYLIKTRGQQVTLSCSPISGHRSVSWYQQTPGQGLQFLFEYFSETQRNKGNFPGRFSGRQFSNSRSEMNVSTLELGDSALYLCASSLAGQAGEQYFGPGTRLTVT.

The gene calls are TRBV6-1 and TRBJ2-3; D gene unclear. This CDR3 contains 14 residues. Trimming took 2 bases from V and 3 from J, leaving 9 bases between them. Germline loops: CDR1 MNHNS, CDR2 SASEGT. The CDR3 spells CASSEIPGTDTQYF. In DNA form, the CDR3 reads TGTGCCAGCAGTGAAATTCCTGGGACAGATACGCAGTATTTT.

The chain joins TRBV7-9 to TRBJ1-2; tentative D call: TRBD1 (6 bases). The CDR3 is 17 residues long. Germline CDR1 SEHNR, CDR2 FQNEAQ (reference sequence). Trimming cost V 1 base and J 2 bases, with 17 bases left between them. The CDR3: CASSLVGGAGENYGYTF. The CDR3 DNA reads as TGTGCCAGCAGCTTAGTCGGAGGGGCAGGGGAAAACTATGGCTACACCTTC.

As DNA, the CDR3 is TGTGCCACCAGCAGAGATCTCGGAAAGGGATATGGCTACACCTTC. Residues: CATSRDLGKGYGYTF. The chain is built from TRBV15 and TRBJ1-2; no definite D call. Germline V lookup: CDR1 LNHNV, CDR2 YYDKDF (reference sequence). Trimming removed 0 bases at V and 5 bases at J, with 13 bases between. The CDR3 sequence is 15 residues long.

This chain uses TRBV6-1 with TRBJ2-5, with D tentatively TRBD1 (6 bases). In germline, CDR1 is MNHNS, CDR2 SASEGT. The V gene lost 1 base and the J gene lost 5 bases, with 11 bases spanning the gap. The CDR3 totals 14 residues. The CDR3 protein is CASSEGGLRETQYF. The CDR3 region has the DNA TGTGCCAGCAGTGAAGGGGGGCTCCGGGAGACCCAGTACTTC.

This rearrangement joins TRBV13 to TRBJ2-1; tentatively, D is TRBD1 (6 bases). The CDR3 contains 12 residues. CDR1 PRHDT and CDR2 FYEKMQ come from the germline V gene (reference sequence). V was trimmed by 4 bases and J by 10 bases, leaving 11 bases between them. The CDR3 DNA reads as TGTGCCAGCAGCTCTTTAGGACAGGAGCAGTTCTTC. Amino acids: CASSSLGQEQFF.

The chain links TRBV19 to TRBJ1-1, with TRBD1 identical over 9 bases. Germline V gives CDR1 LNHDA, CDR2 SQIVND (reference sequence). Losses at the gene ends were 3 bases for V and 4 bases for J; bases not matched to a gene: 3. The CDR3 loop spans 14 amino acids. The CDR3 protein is CASSMDRGGTEAFF. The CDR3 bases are TGTGCCAGTAGTATGGACAGGGGAGGCACTGAAGCTTTCTTT.

CDR3 in DNA: TGTGCCAGCAGCTTGGATCAGGGGAGAGACACTGAAGCTTTCTTT. Translating it yields CASSLDQGRDTEAFF. This sequence joins TRBV5-5 and TRBJ1-1; possible D gene TRBD1, 6 bases. This CDR3 region has 15 residues. Germline V gene data show CDR1 as SGHKS and CDR2 as YYEKEE (reference sequence). Trimming removed 0 bases from V and 3 bases from J, with 12 bases in between.

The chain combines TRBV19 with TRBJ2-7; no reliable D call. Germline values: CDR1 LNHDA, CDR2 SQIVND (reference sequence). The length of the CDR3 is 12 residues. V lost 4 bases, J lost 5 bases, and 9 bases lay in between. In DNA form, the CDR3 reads TGTGCCAGTAGTAATGGGTGGGACGAGCAGTACTTC. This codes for CASSNGWDEQYF.

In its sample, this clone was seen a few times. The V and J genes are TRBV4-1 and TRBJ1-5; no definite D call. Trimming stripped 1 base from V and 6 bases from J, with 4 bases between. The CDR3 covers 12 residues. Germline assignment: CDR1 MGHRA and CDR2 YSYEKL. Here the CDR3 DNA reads TGCGCCAGCAGCCAAGGAATTCAGCCCCAGCATTTT. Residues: CASSQGIQPQHF.